This T cell receptor beta chain derives from a study of cytomegalovirus exposure and HLA in healthy donors. About the study: A prior analysis found some 110 million unique TCR beta sequences from approximately 190 million T cells. General study findings and limits: Common viral pathogens were later found to be apparently linked to several of the most significant clusters. V- and J-gene trimming of TCR beta was linked (in a later analysis) to a missense DCLRE1C variant.

The ends lost 0 bases at V and 10 bases at J; junction bases unmatched: 7. CDR1 and CDR2 from the germline V gene are SGHDT and YYEEEE. The CDR3 is 16 amino acids. The PCR employed 60 Vbeta primers together with 13 Jbeta primers. This table comes from immunoSEQ multiplex PCR, and its TCRdb copy is limited to in-frame clones, with some not included. The sample records about 130,000 clones, roughly 85% being singletons. Regarding this clone: Its antigen is undetermined.

The origin of this receptor is a man between 40 and 49 years old in good health and CMV-seropositive. The sequencing sample was made of PBMCs. The chain recombines TRBV5-6 with TRBJ2-1; 13 nucleotides agree with TRBD2. CDR3 nucleotides: TGTGCCAGCAGCTTGGGAGCCGGACTAGCGGGAGTGGAGCAGTTCTTC. Translation: CASSLGAGLAGVEQFF.